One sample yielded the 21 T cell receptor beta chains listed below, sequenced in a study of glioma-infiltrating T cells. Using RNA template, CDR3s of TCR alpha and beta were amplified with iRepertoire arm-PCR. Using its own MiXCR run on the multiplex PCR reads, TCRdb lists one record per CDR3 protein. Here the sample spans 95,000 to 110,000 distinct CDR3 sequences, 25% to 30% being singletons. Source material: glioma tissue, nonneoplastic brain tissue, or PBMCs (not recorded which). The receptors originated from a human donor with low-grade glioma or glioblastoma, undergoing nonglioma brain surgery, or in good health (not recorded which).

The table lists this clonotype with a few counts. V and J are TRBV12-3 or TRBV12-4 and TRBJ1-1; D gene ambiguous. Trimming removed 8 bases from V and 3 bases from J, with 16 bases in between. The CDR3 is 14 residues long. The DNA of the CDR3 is TGTGCCAGCGGCTTCCGGGCGCTACACACTGAAGCTTTCTTT. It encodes CASGFRALHTEAFF.

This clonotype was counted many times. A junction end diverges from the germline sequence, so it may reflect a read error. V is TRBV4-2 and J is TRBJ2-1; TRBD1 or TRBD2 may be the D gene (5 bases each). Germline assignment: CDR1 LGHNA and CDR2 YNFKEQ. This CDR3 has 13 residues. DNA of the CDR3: TGTGCCAGCAGCCAAGATGGCACCGGGGCTCGATCCTTC. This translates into CASSQDGTGARSF.

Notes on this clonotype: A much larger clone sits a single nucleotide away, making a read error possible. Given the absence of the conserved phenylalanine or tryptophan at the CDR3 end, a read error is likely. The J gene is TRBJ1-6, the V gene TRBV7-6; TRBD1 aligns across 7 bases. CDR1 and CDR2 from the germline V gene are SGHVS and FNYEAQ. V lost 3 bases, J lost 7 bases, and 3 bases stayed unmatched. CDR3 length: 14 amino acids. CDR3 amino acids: CASSFGQVNSPLHL. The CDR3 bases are TGTGCCAGCAGCTTTGGACAGGTCAATTCACCCCTCCACCTT.

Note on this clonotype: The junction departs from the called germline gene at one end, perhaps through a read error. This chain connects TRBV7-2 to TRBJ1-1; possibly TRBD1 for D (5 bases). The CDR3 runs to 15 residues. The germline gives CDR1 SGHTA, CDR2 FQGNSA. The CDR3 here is CASSLEFGATTEASF. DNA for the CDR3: TGTGCCAGCAGCTTAGAGTTCGGGGCCACCACTGAAGCTTCCTTT.

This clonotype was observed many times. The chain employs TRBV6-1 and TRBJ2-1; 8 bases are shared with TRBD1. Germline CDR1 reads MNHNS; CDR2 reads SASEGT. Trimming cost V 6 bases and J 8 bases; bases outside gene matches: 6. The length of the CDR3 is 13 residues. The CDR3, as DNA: TGTGCCAGCAGACCCGGACAGGGTGATGAGCAGTTCTTC. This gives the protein CASRPGQGDEQFF.

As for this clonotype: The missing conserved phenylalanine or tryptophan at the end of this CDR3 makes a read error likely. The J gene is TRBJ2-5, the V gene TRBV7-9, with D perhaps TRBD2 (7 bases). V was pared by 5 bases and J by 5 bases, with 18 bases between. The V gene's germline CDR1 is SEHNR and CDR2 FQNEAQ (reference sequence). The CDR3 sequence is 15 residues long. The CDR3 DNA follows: TGTGCCAGCAGCCTCGTGAGGGGGGGCCGGGAGACCCAGTACCTC. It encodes CASSLVRGGRETQYL.

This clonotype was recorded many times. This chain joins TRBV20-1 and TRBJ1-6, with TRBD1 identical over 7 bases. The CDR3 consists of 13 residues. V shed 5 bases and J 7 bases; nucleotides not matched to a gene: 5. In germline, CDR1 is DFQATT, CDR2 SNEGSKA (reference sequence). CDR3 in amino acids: CSAPGTANSPLHF. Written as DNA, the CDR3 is TGCAGTGCTCCTGGGACAGCCAATTCACCCCTCCACTTT.

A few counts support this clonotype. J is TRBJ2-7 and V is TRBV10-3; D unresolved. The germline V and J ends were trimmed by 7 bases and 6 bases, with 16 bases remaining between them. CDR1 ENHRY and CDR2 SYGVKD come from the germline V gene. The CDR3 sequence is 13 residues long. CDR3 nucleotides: TGTGCCATCACTGGACCTTCGATTGCCGAGCAGTACTTC. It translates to CAITGPSIAEQYF.

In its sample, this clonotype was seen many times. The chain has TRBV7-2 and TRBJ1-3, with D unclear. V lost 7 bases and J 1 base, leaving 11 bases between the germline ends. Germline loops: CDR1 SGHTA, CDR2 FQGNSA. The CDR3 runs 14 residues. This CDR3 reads CASNQGGSGNTIYF. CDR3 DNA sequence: TGTGCCAGCAACCAAGGCGGTTCTGGAAACACCATATATTTT.

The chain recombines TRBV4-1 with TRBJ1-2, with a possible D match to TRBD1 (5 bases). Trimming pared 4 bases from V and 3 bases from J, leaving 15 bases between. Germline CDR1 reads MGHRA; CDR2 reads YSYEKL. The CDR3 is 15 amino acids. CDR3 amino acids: CASSPPEEGDYGYTF. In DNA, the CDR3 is TGCGCCAGCAGCCCACCCGAGGAAGGGGACTATGGCTACACCTTC.

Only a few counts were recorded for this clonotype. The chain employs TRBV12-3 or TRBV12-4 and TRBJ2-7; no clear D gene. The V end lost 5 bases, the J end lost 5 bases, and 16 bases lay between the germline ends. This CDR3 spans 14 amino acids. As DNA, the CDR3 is TGTGCCAGCAGTCCGGCTCCTCTCCCCAACGAGCAGTACTTC. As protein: CASSPAPLPNEQYF.

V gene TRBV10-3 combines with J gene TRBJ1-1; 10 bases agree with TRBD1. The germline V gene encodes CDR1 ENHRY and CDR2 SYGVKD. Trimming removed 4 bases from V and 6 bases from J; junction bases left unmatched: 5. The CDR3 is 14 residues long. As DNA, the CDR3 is TGTGCCATCAGTGGGGGACAGGGGTCGCCTGAAGCTTTCTTT. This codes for CAISGGQGSPEAFF.

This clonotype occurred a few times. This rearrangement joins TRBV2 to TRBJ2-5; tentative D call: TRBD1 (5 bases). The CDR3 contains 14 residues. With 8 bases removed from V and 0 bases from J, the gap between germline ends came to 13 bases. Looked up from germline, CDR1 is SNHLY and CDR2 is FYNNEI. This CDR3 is CASELQANQETQYF. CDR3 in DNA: TGTGCCAGCGAACTACAGGCAAACCAAGAGACCCAGTACTTC.

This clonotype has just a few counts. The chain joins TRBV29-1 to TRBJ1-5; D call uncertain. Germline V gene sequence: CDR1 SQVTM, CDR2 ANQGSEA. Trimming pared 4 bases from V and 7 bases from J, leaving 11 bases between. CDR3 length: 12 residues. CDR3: CSVGEGSQPQHF. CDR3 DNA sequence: TGCAGCGTTGGGGAGGGCTCACAGCCCCAGCATTTT.

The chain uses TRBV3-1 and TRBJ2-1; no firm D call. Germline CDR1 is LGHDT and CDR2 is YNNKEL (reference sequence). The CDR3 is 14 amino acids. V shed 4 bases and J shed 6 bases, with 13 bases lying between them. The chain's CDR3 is CASSPPGEVNEQFF. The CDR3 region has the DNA TGTGCCAGCAGCCCCCCCGGAGAAGTCAATGAGCAGTTCTTC.

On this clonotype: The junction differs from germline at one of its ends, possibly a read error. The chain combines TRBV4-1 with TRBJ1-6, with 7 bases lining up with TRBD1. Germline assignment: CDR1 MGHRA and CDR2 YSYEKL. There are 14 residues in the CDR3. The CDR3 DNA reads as TGCGCCAGCAGTCTGACAGGGAACGATTCACCCCCCCACTTT. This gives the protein CASSLTGNDSPPHF.

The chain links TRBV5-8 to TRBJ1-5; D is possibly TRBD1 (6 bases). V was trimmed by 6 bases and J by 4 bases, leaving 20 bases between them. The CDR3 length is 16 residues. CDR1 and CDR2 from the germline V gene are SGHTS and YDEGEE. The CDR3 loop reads CASTWGDTNRNQPQHF. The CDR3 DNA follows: TGTGCCAGCACCTGGGGGGACACTAATAGAAATCAGCCCCAGCATTTT.

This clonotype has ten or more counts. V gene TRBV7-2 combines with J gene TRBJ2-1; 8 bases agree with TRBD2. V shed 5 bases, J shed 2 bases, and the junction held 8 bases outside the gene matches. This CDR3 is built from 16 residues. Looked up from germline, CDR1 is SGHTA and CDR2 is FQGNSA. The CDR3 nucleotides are TGTGCCAGCAGCCCCGAGCGGGGGCTCACCTACAATGAGCAGTTCTTC. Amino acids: CASSPERGLTYNEQFF.

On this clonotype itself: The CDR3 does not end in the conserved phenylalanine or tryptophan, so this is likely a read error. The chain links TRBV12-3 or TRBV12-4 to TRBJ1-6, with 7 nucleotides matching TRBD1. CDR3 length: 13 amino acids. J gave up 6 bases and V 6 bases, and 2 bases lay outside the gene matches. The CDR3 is CASRGQLNSPLHS. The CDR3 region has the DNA TGTGCCAGCAGGGGACAGCTTAATTCACCCCTCCACTCT.

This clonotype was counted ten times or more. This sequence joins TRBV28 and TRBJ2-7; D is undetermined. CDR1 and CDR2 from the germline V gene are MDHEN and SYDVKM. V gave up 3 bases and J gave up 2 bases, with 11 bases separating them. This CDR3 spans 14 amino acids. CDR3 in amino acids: CASSFISFPYEQYF. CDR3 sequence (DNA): TGTGCCAGCAGTTTTATTAGCTTTCCCTACGAGCAGTACTTC.

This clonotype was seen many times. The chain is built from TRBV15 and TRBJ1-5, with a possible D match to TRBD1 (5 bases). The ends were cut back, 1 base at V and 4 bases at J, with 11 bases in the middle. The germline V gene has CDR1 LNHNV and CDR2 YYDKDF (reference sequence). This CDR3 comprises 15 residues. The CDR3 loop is CATSRAGTGNQPQHF. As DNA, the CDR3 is TGTGCCACCAGCAGAGCGGGGACTGGGAATCAGCCCCAGCATTTT.